These T cell receptor beta chains were read from a single sample in a study of blood T cell repertoires in COVID-19. Sequencing was performed with immunoSEQ multiplex PCR; in TCRdb, only in-frame clones are kept and a portion is missing. The data contain some 80,000 clones, about 83% of them singletons. Sample: peripheral blood. Receptors were obtained from a woman older than 75 with active or convalescent COVID-19. Each CDR3 is given without its conserved first and last residue. Each record gives: J gene, D gene, V gene, CDR3 length, CDR3 protein. The D gene is left open where the match is weak.

TRBJ2-2,NA,TRBV27,12,ASRGGGRTGELF
TRBJ2-1,TRBD1,TRBV28,12,ASSPYRQGIKQF
TRBJ2-5,NA,TRBV5-5,12,ASSLVGAQETQY
TRBJ2-4,TRBD1,TRBV28,13,ASSRQGVAKNIQY
TRBJ1-1,NA,TRBV4-3,12,ASSQGQRSTEAF
TRBJ1-6,TRBD1,TRBV10-2,13,ASSVLDRDNSPLH
TRBJ2-5,TRBD2,TRBV7-2,14,ASSLGLAGGLETQY
TRBJ1-6,NA,TRBV27,12,ASSNREYNSPLH
TRBJ2-1,TRBD2,TRBV6-2/TRBV6-3,15,ASSRGLAGLRYNEQF
TRBJ2-1,TRBD2,TRBV19,15,ASSIDLAGVAYNEQF
TRBJ2-2,NA,TRBV6-6,9,ASSSREELF
TRBJ2-7,TRBD1,TRBV18,13,ASSPTRDRAYEQY
TRBJ1-2,NA,TRBV14,10,ASRGTSYGYT
TRBJ2-7,TRBD1,TRBV29-1,11,SGGDRGHREQY
TRBJ1-4,NA,TRBV3-1/TRBV3-2,12,ASSQRSERGKLF
TRBJ2-5,TRBD2,TRBV9,14,ASSVGNSGYQETQY
TRBJ2-5,TRBD2,TRBV9,13,ASSPGRLAQETQY
TRBJ1-1,NA,TRBV18,11,ASSPNSHSEAF
TRBJ2-7,TRBD2,TRBV18,12,ASSPGLALGEQY
TRBJ1-1,NA,TRBV18,12,ASSSGVLNTEAF
TRBJ2-7,TRBD1,TRBV4-3,15,ASSRAIPGQGSYEQY
TRBJ1-1,NA,TRBV28,14,ASSSPLGASNTEAF
TRBJ2-3,NA,TRBV5-5,10,ASSYLVDTQY
TRBJ2-3,NA,TRBV7-8,13,ASSLGQGRADTQY
TRBJ2-7,NA,TRBV28,9,ASSLRGEQY
TRBJ2-1,TRBD2,TRBV15,16,ATSRDSIRTSGYNEQF
TRBJ2-7,TRBD1,TRBV5-1,11,ASSSTGGYEQY
TRBJ2-7,TRBD1,TRBV28,13,ASRHAGTVFPEQY
TRBJ2-1,TRBD2,TRBV24-1,16,ATSGLAGIPSSYNEQF
TRBJ2-1,TRBD2,TRBV4-3,14,ASSQAPAGGRNEQF
TRBJ2-7,TRBD1,TRBV9,14,ASSVEGDRGLYEQY
TRBJ2-2,NA,TRBV15,11,ATSRDQVGELF
TRBJ2-1,NA,TRBV9,12,ASSVGSRQDEQF
TRBJ1-1,TRBD1,TRBV4-3,18,ASSQDLLGGQRYLNTEAF
TRBJ2-1,NA,TRBV7-9,13,ASNLYGQSYNEQF
TRBJ2-1,NA,TRBV27,13,ASSFRESSYNEQF
TRBJ2-7,TRBD2,TRBV7-2,10,ASSLSSGVQY
TRBJ2-7,NA,TRBV30,10,AWSVTGDEQY
TRBJ1-1,NA,TRBV28,11,ASSTYRNTEAF
TRBJ2-5,NA,TRBV7-9,12,ASSLGGQGITQY
TRBJ1-2,NA,TRBV7-3,13,ASSPGQGGWDGYT
TRBJ2-1,NA,TRBV30,9,AWSRGGAPF
TRBJ2-1,TRBD2,TRBV19,13,ASTPAGGSYNEQF
TRBJ1-1,NA,TRBV12-3/TRBV12-4,10,ASSLEPVVPF
TRBJ2-5,NA,TRBV7-2,13,ASSLSTRGGETQY
TRBJ2-2,TRBD1,TRBV27,16,ASSNSRDRGPVTGELF
TRBJ2-2,NA,TRBV9,12,ASSVQGYPGELF
TRBJ1-3,TRBD1,TRBV27,16,ASSYPGQGICSGNTIY
TRBJ2-1,NA,TRBV28,11,ASRERNYNEQF
TRBJ2-1,NA,TRBV4-2,13,ASSQDTGGGNEQF
TRBJ2-5,TRBD1,TRBV7-2,14,ASSLADRLGGETQY
TRBJ1-6,NA,TRBV10-3,11,AISDSQGTPLH
TRBJ1-2,NA,TRBV28,11,ASSFRGRRGYT
TRBJ1-2,NA,TRBV5-6,11,ASSLTPLGGYT
TRBJ2-1,TRBD2,TRBV7-2,13,ASSLDGGAHNEQF